This T cell receptor beta chain emerged from a study of blood T cell repertoires in COVID-19. Study as a whole: Sites in the United States, Italy and Spain provided acute and convalescent COVID-19 samples.

Participant reports of clinical history set cohort assignment. CDR1 SGHAT and CDR2 FQDESV come from the germline V gene (reference sequence). V lost 1 base and J 4 bases, leaving 17 bases between the germline ends. The CDR3 has 16 residues. In the original analysis: Nucleated cell number was recorded as an estimate derived from reference gene primer amplification. Produced via immunoSEQ multiplex PCR; TCRdb's table is partial and in-frame only. D and trimming were read from the DNA, whereas the V and J calls and clone size are those reported in that table. The sample holds roughly 270,000 clones, about four fifths seen once.

The TCR originated in a man aged 40-49 years who had been exposed to COVID-19. J is TRBJ2-7 and V is TRBV11-1; a weak D match, TRBD1 (6 bases). Sequenced input: PBMCs or T cells enriched from blood (not recorded which). The chain's CDR3 is CASSLGPQGSIYEQYF. CDR3 DNA: TGTGCCAGCAGCTTAGGGCCACAGGGATCAATATACGAGCAGTACTTC.